This T cell receptor beta chain was observed in a study of pediatric ulcerative colitis. Regarding the study as a whole: A couple of rectal CDR3 clonotypes occurred in all ulcerative colitis patients. Acute severe colitis showed lower rectal diversity from clonal expansions.

Only a few counts were recorded for this clone. The antigen is unknown. Up to 500,000 reads were sequenced per sample. Only in-frame clones appear in the TCRdb table, and some are missing; sequencing was by immunoSEQ multiplex PCR. The sample yields roughly 38,000 clones, over 65% seen once. This sequence was found in a girl between 10 and 17 years old with moderate ulcerative colitis. Sequenced material: blood.

CDR3 sequence: CASSLTDTGGGYTF. The CDR3 coding sequence is TGTGCCAGCAGCTTAACGGACACCGGCGGGGGCTACACCTTC. The rearrangement uses TRBV7-6 and TRBJ1-2, with D tentatively TRBD1 (5 bases). The V gene's germline CDR1 is SGHVS and CDR2 FNYEAQ. V lost 2 bases and J 8 bases, leaving 15 bases between the germline ends. The CDR3 has 14 residues.